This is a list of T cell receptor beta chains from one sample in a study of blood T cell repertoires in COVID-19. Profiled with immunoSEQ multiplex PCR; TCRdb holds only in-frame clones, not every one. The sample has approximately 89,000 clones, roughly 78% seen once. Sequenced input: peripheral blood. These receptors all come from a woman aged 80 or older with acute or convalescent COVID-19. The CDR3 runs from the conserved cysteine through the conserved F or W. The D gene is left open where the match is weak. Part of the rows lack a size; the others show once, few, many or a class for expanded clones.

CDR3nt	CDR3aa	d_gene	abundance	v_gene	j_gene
TGTGCCAGCAGCAACTTAGCGGGACCCGGGGAGCTGTTTTTT	CASSNLAGPGELFF	TRBD2	NA	TRBV11-2	TRBJ2-2
TGTGCCAGCAGCTTGGACGGGACAGGCGAAAAACTGTTTTTT	CASSLDGTGEKLFF	TRBD1	NA	TRBV5-6	TRBJ1-4
TGCGCCAGCAGCACACAGGGGGCGGGTGAAAAACTGTTTTTT	CASSTQGAGEKLFF	TRBD1	few	TRBV5-1	TRBJ1-4
TGTGCCAGCAGTGAACATTCTAGGGTAGCGGGGGGTGAGCAGTTCTTC	CASSEHSRVAGGEQFF	TRBD2	NA	TRBV6-1	TRBJ2-1
TGTGCCAGCAGCCCGCGGTCCGGCGAGCAGTACTTC	CASSPRSGEQYF	NA	NA	TRBV5-6	TRBJ2-7
TGTGCCTGGAGTGTTGCCCTCACTAGCGGAACTACCAATGAGCAGTTCTTC	CAWSVALTSGTTNEQFF	TRBD2	NA	TRBV30	TRBJ2-1
TGCGCCAGCAGCCCGTCAACTAATGAAAAACTGTTTTTT	CASSPSTNEKLFF	NA	NA	TRBV5-1	TRBJ1-4
TGTGCCAGCAGCCAAGATATACAGATCAATGAGCAGTTCTTC	CASSQDIQINEQFF	NA	NA	TRBV3-1/TRBV3-2	TRBJ2-1
TGTGCCTGGGAGACAGGGAGAGGTGAAAAACTGTTTTTT	CAWETGRGEKLFF	TRBD1	NA	TRBV30	TRBJ1-4
TGTGCCAGCAGTTTATCCCCTAGCGGGGGGGTTGAGACCCAGTACTTC	CASSLSPSGGVETQYF	TRBD2	NA	TRBV27	TRBJ2-5
TGTGCCAGCAGCCTACGGACTAGCGGGGGGGCATCATACAATGAGCAGTTCTTC	CASSLRTSGGASYNEQFF	TRBD2	NA	TRBV3-1/TRBV3-2	TRBJ2-1
TGTGCCAGCAGCCCCCAGGGGGACAGGCGCAATTCACCCCTCCACTTT	CASSPQGDRRNSPLHF	TRBD1	once	TRBV3-1/TRBV3-2	TRBJ1-6
TGTGCCAGCTCACCCGGACAGCCGAGCTCTGGAAACACCATATATTTT	CASSPGQPSSGNTIYF	NA	NA	TRBV18	TRBJ1-3
TGCGCCAGCAGCATCGGACAGGGGGCGAGGAATGAGCAGTTCTTC	CASSIGQGARNEQFF	TRBD1	NA	TRBV5-1	TRBJ2-1
TGTGCCAGCAGCAAGGACAGAGAGGGTACCGGGGAGCTGTTTTTT	CASSKDREGTGELFF	NA	NA	TRBV7-7	TRBJ2-2
TGTGCCAGTAGTAGGACTAGCGGGACAGATACGCAGTATTTT	CASSRTSGTDTQYF	TRBD2	NA	TRBV19	TRBJ2-3
TGTGCCAGCAGCTTAGGGCCCCCGGGACTGCCGTACGAGCAGTACTTC	CASSLGPPGLPYEQYF	NA	NA	TRBV5-4	TRBJ2-7
TGCAGCGGGGACAGGCCAGGGACCGGGGAGCTGTTTTTT	CSGDRPGTGELFF	TRBD1	NA	TRBV29-1	TRBJ2-2
TGTGCCAGCAGCTTAGTTATCCGGGCGAACACCGGGGAGCTGTTTTTT	CASSLVIRANTGELFF	NA	NA	TRBV7-8	TRBJ2-2
TGTGCCAGCAGCCAAGGGGGGGGGAGGTACAATGAGCAGTTCTTC	CASSQGGGRYNEQFF	TRBD2	NA	TRBV4-2	TRBJ2-1
TGCAGCGTTGAACTCGGACAGACTGCTTTCTTT	CSVELGQTAFF	NA	NA	TRBV29-1	TRBJ1-1
TGTGCCAGCAGCTACAGGGGGGGCGATGGCTACACCTTC	CASSYRGGDGYTF	TRBD1	NA	TRBV5-6	TRBJ1-2
TGTGCCTGGAGTGTCGGCACAGATACGCAGTATTTT	CAWSVGTDTQYF	NA	NA	TRBV30	TRBJ2-3
TGTGCCAGCAGCCACCTTTTAGGACAGGGGCCAGATACGCAGTATTTT	CASSHLLGQGPDTQYF	TRBD1	NA	TRBV5-8	TRBJ2-3
TGTGCCAGCAGCGATCCGACAGGGCCGAATTCACCCCTCCACTTT	CASSDPTGPNSPLHF	TRBD1	NA	TRBV6-2/TRBV6-3	TRBJ1-6
TGTGCCTGGAGTCCCGGGACAGGGGGCGAGCAGCCCCAGCATTTT	CAWSPGTGGEQPQHF	TRBD1	NA	TRBV30	TRBJ1-5
TGCAGCGTTGCCTACCGACAGGGGGCGTCCGAGCAGTACTTC	CSVAYRQGASEQYF	TRBD1	NA	TRBV29-1	TRBJ2-7
TGTGCCAGCAGCTTAGTTAATAGCGGGAGCTCCTACGAGCAGTACTTC	CASSLVNSGSSYEQYF	TRBD2	NA	TRBV11-2	TRBJ2-7
TGTGCCAGCAGTTTATGGTTCAGTGCACGTCAGCCCCAGCATTTT	CASSLWFSARQPQHF	NA	once	TRBV27	TRBJ1-5
TGTGCCAGCAGCCCCGGACTAGCGGGGGATTACGAGCAGTACTTC	CASSPGLAGDYEQYF	TRBD2	NA	TRBV13	TRBJ2-7
TGCGCCAGCAGCCCCGGGACAGGGGGTCAAGAGACCCAGTACTTC	CASSPGTGGQETQYF	TRBD1	NA	TRBV5-1	TRBJ2-5
TGTGCCAGCAGCCCCCAGGGCCTCAGAATGAACACTGAAGCTTTCTTT	CASSPQGLRMNTEAFF	NA	NA	TRBV7-9	TRBJ1-1
TGTGCCAGCAGCTGGACTAGCGGGGGGGGAACCTACGAGCAGTACTTC	CASSWTSGGGTYEQYF	TRBD2	NA	TRBV7-2	TRBJ2-7
TGTGCCAGCAGCTTGCAGGGGGCAGGTGAAGCTTTCTTT	CASSLQGAGEAFF	TRBD1	NA	TRBV5-5	TRBJ1-1
TGTGCCTGGAGTGTTCAGGGAGGTATGGTTTCGTATAGCAATCAGCCCCAGCATTTT	CAWSVQGGMVSYSNQPQHF	NA	NA	TRBV30	TRBJ1-5
TGTGCCAGCAGCCAGACATCAGGGGCAACTGAAGCTTTCTTT	CASSQTSGATEAFF	NA	NA	TRBV3-1/TRBV3-2	TRBJ1-1
TGTGCCAGCTCACACGGACAGCCAAATCAGCCCCAGCATTTT	CASSHGQPNQPQHF	NA	NA	TRBV18	TRBJ1-5
TGCAGCGTTCCCGGACAGGGCGTCGAGCAGTACTTC	CSVPGQGVEQYF	TRBD1	NA	TRBV29-1	TRBJ2-7
TGTGCCAGCAGCCAAGCAGGGTTCGGAACTGAAGCTTTCTTT	CASSQAGFGTEAFF	NA	NA	TRBV3-1/TRBV3-2	TRBJ1-1
TGCGCCAGCAGCGGGACAGCAAACACTGAAGCTTTCTTT	CASSGTANTEAFF	TRBD1	NA	TRBV10-1	TRBJ1-1
TGCGCCAGCATGGGTGAACGTGGGGCCTTTCGTTACGAGCAGTACTTC	CASMGERGAFRYEQYF	NA	NA	TRBV5-1	TRBJ2-7
TGTGCCAGCAGCTTAGCTCCGCGGGGCACTGAAGCTTTCTTT	CASSLAPRGTEAFF	NA	NA	TRBV11-2	TRBJ1-1
TGTGCCAGTAGTATAGACGTGAGATATGGCTACACCTTC	CASSIDVRYGYTF	NA	few	TRBV19	TRBJ1-2
TGTGCCAGCTCGGGCGGGAGCACAGATACGCAGTATTTT	CASSGGSTDTQYF	NA	NA	TRBV18	TRBJ2-3
TGTGCCAGCTCCCCTCGGACAGGTCTCTATGGCTACACCTTC	CASSPRTGLYGYTF	TRBD1	NA	TRBV6-4	TRBJ1-2
TGTGCCAGCAGGAGGGGGGCAGGGGGAATGGAGACCCAGTACTTC	CASRRGAGGMETQYF	NA	NA	TRBV6-5	TRBJ2-5
TGTGCCAGCTTAACACCCGAACTACTAGCGGGGGTTCCCTACAATGAGCAGTTCTTC	CASLTPELLAGVPYNEQFF	TRBD2	NA	TRBV18	TRBJ2-1
TGCGCCAGCAGCCCCGGGACAGGGGGCCGTAATGAGCAGTTCTTC	CASSPGTGGRNEQFF	TRBD1	few	TRBV5-1	TRBJ2-1
TGTGCCAGCAGCCAAGAGTTACGGGGGGTATCCTACAATGAGCAGTTCTTC	CASSQELRGVSYNEQFF	TRBD2	once	TRBV14	TRBJ2-1
TGTGCCAGCAGTGGGGGGACAGTCGGGGCCCGAGAGACCCAGTACTTC	CASSGGTVGARETQYF	TRBD1	NA	TRBV2	TRBJ2-5
TGTGCCAGCAGTTTTCAGGGGAACTATGGCTACACCTTC	CASSFQGNYGYTF	NA	few	TRBV11-2	TRBJ1-2
TGTGCCAGCAGGGGCGAGGGTGGCTACGAGCAGTACTTC	CASRGEGGYEQYF	NA	NA	TRBV2	TRBJ2-7
TGTGCCAGCAGTTTACTGGGGGGGTCTGGGGCTTTCTTT	CASSLLGGSGAFF	NA	NA	TRBV12-3/TRBV12-4	TRBJ1-1
TGTGCCAGCTCGCCTAGTTTCAGGGGGCCCTACGAGCAGTACTTC	CASSPSFRGPYEQYF	TRBD1	NA	TRBV18	TRBJ2-7
TGTGCCAGCAGCAACGGACTGAGTAGGACTGAAGCTTTCTTT	CASSNGLSRTEAFF	NA	NA	TRBV3-1/TRBV3-2	TRBJ1-1
TGTGCCAGCAGCTTAAATATCTACGGGGAGCTGTTTTTT	CASSLNIYGELFF	NA	NA	TRBV7-3	TRBJ2-2